This record concerns one TCR beta chain sequence. This entry comes from a study of cytomegalovirus exposure and HLA in healthy donors. Whole-study context: A subsequent analysis reported that the 120 or so validation repertoires were produced on the same platform that had also been used for the roughly 700 first-cohort repertoires.

Sequencing used immunoSEQ multiplex PCR; TCRdb keeps in-frame clones, though not all of them. Of 65,000 to 90,000 clones listed, roughly 89% are singletons. In germline, CDR1 is MNHEY, CDR2 SMNVEV (reference sequence). This CDR3 is built from 16 residues. The chain joins TRBV27 to TRBJ2-5; possibly TRBD2 for D (5 bases). The closer fit of TRBJ2-7 to the DNA end suggests the J call may be wrong. This sequence was found in a woman aged 18 to 35 in good health and CMV-seropositive. Sequenced material: PBMCs. The CDR3 DNA reads TGTGCCAGCAGGTATGCCGGGCCTAGCATTTCCTACGAGCAGTACTTC. It codes for CASRYAGPSISYEQYF.